This T cell receptor (beta chain) derives from a study of cytomegalovirus exposure and HLA in healthy donors (dated by TCRdb to 2016 to 2017). Regarding the complete study: An earlier analysis of several hundred of the donors reported roughly 300 Gb of sequence data and 117 million unique TCR beta sequences from 150 million to 200 million T cells. About 300 gigabases of sequencing data and 70 million to 100 million unique TCR sequences were included in an early release covering about 700 HLA-typed donors. The genetic ancestry cluster associated with self-reported Caucasian donors included around four fifths of the 350 to 500 genotyped donors. The study was designed to test whether signatures of past pathogen exposure could be identified by cataloging public T cell receptors. The T cell repertoires of several hundred subjects were profiled by immunosequencing and related to cytomegalovirus serostatus. Besides the first cohort of roughly 660 subjects, a separate validation cohort made up of 120 different subjects was used. To predict cytomegalovirus infection status, the study combined high-throughput TCR immunosequencing, statistical association of individual TCRs with disease status, and machine learning. A later analysis re-analyzed previously published TCR beta repertoires from approximately 700 donors and added high-resolution HLA genotyping to study TCR occurrence patterns. Rather than drawing on any new phenotypic data, the later analysis identified candidate immune exposures from TCR beta sequences and the way those sequences occurred across donors. An earlier analysis of about 600 of the donors used high-throughput TCR beta sequencing to judge whether each TCR beta V gene segment behaved as functional or pseudogenic. Alongside the repertoire data, information on donor age, sex, ethnicity and CMV serostatus was compiled. A later genetic analysis took genome-wide SNP genotypes for about three fifths of the 666 donors and used that subset as a discovery cohort. Every repertoire in the discovery cohort had been generated on one and the same sequencing platform. HLA typing included class I and class II loci at four-digit resolution. Typing coverage varied by locus: roughly 629-640 donors for A, B, C, DRB1 and DQB1; roughly 560 for DQA1; approximately 610 for DPA1; 450 to 480 for DPB1. Four to six DR-DQ haplotypes were handled as single units for association and clustering, since linkage in the cohort was strong. Among a few hundred genotyped donors of the cohort, an average of about 240,000 unique TCR beta nucleotide sequences were sequenced per donor, approximately 20% of them non-productive.

The receptor library was made with the immunoSEQ multiplex PCR assay. The multiplex PCR relied on a mix of 60 forward primers for TCR Vbeta segments and 13 reverse primers for TCR Jbeta segments. The CDR3 region of rearranged TCR beta genes was amplified from genomic DNA with a multiplex PCR assay. The amplified TCR beta libraries were sequenced on the Illumina HiSeq System as 87-base-pair reads. In the original analysis: In a later analysis, approximately 74 million unique TCR beta chains were counted across the roughly 670 repertoires, and some 10 million of these chains were shared by at least two donors. Raw reads were error-corrected and collapsed into unique sequences by a nearest-neighbor algorithm in which closely related sequences were merged to remove PCR and sequencing errors. V, D and J gene segments were assigned by aligning CDR3 sequences to IMGT reference sequences. For a sequence to be retained, a match of at least six nucleotides was required to both a V gene segment and a J gene segment. Rearrangements were classified as productive when the CDR3 lacked stop codons and remained in frame with V and J, and all other rearrangements were classified as non-productive. CDR3 was defined according to IMGT convention as the region running from the second conserved V-encoded cysteine to the conserved J-encoded phenylalanine. In an earlier analysis of more than 550 of the donors, sequences lacking an unambiguous match to a single V gene segment were excluded. An earlier analysis of around 600 of the donors classified V segments as functional when productive rearrangements were above 56.7% and as segregating when the standard deviation between donors was above 5%. A statistical classification framework was built for diagnosing cytomegalovirus status from the catalog of TCR beta chain sequences. In a later analysis, V and J genes were assigned by comparing TCR nucleotide sequences against IMGT/GENE-DB human TR gene sequences. The TCRdist pipeline was used in a later analysis to assign CDR3 sequences and most-parsimonious VDJ recombination scenarios. A later analysis defined each TCR beta chain by its CDR3 amino acid sequence plus V-gene family, and excluded reads lacking a unique V-gene family. As a way to deal with suspected cross-contamination and a sequencing artifact, a later analysis dropped 450 to 600 nucleotide sequences that were highly shared and had low generation probability. For each public chain, a later analysis derived a clonal expansion index from normalized ranks of inferred template counts within each repertoire. A later analysis computed generation probabilities with a VDJ recombination model fitted to out-of-frame rearrangements, and checked the results against IGoR. In a later analysis, hypergeometric tests were used to score TCR-TCR, TCR-HLA and TCR-CMV co-occurrence, with a repertoire-size bias correction applied to TCR pairs. False discovery rates were estimated in a later analysis by permuting HLA or CMV assignments 20 times. A later analysis grouped co-occurring TCRs with DBSCAN, adding TCRdist sequence similarity when clustering within HLA-allele-positive subsets. Co-occurrence clustering excluded repertoires with fewer than 30,000 or more than 120,000 public chains, plus five with anomalous nucleotide sharing. Not all clones reach the TCRdb copy of this immuneACCESS table, which keeps in-frame sequences only. Checked studies attribute under half of the gap to unresolved V genes and leave the rest unexplained. The DNA gave D and trimming, while V, J and clone size come from that table. The sample table holds approximately 90,000 clones, of which 63% were seen once. The ten largest clones add up to roughly 6.7% of the sample.

The cohort was made up of approximately 670 healthy bone marrow donors. At the time of sampling, every cohort member was nominally healthy, though immune exposures that went unrecorded were likely present. The donor was CMV seronegative and was included in the group of about 400 seronegative cohort members. Every donor gave a peripheral blood sample, and the peripheral blood mononuclear cells from that sample were used for TCR beta sequencing. Genomic DNA was extracted from the blood cell samples with the Qiagen DNeasy Blood Extraction Kit. Study-wide conclusions, independent of this receptor: In the study, around 160 TCR beta chains were listed as associated with cytomegalovirus. This cohort had only TCR beta chains sequenced, and the lack of alpha or paired-chain data limited which features could be detected. Roughly uniform sequencing depth across donors was assumed in presence/absence analyses, although this assumption may not hold. HLA typing was unavailable for some donors at each locus, so association tests used only the typed subset. The 87-base-pair reads could not distinguish some IMGT-functional V segments, including TRBV6-2 and TRBV6-3, so those segments were excluded. Because counts were too low, about 15 rarely observed V segments, including chromosome 9 orphons, were left out of the earlier analysis of a few hundred of the donors. A cluster of highly shared sequence variants was judged likely to represent a technical artifact of the sequencing pipeline. Most CMV-associated TCR beta chains appeared to be HLA-restricted in a later analysis, and the HLA associations seemed to be driven largely by CMV exposure. Linkage disequilibrium might explain the correlated functional status among segregating V segments, but an unknown experimental factor could not be excluded. Strong co-occurrence of HLA alleles, especially DR and DQ, made assigning TCR associations to individual alleles difficult. Most TCR sequences were observed very rarely across donors, whereas some public TCRs were present in many individuals. In vitro tests confirmed that three of the cytomegalovirus-associated TCR beta chains recognize cytomegalovirus antigens. In a later analysis, HLA-associated TCR beta chains showed more clonal expansion and lower generation probabilities than non-associated chains that were equally common. A further reported finding was that TCR beta sequences accurately predicted the HLA-A and HLA-B alleles for most subjects in the first cohort. An association between a missense DCLRE1C variant and V-gene and J-gene trimming of TCR beta chains was found in a later genetic analysis and replicated in an independent cohort. Immune exposure information for the cohort was limited to CMV serostatus. Cytomegalovirus status was reported to be diagnosed by the classifier with high specificity and sensitivity in both the original and validation cohorts. The authors suggested that the approach could potentially be generalized to other disease states and immunological phenotypes. Several of the top co-occurrence clusters appeared to be linked to parvovirus B19, influenza, CMV and Epstein-Barr virus, according to a later analysis. A later genetic analysis reported fewer N-insertions in productive TCRs among donors in an Asian-associated ancestry cluster than the approximately 670-donor mean. According to a later analysis, TCR association rates differed among HLA loci, with DRB1 alleles showing the most associated TCRs and HLA-C alleles showing the fewest. Specific HLA alleles were associated with 15,000 to 20,000 TCR beta sequences at a false discovery rate of 0.05 in a later analysis. Broadly in line with IMGT annotations, most TCR beta V segments showed up in productive rearrangements about 87% or about 30% of the time in an earlier analysis of 450 to 750 of the donors.

Points on this clone: Its specific antigen is unknown. Per-base quality was not reported, and no clone a single base away is much larger than it.

V is clipped by 3 bases and J by 5 bases, and the sequence between their germline boundaries is 21 bases long. Via the germline V gene, CDR1 is SGHDT and CDR2 YYEEEE. The CDR3 sequence holds 16 residues, the cysteine and phenylalanine included. Only the CDR3 portion is preserved as DNA: 48 bases, with reading frame beginning at the first base. The sample consisted of PBMCs. This clonotype was obtained from a woman younger than 45 in good health and CMV-seronegative. The chain was built from TRBV5-6 and TRBJ2-7, and the D gene may be TRBD2, 5 bases matching. This receptor has the CDR3 CASSSAEAGTTHEQYF. The DNA sequence is given as TGTGCCAGCAGCTCAGCCGAGGCGGGCACCACCCACGAGCAGTACTTC.